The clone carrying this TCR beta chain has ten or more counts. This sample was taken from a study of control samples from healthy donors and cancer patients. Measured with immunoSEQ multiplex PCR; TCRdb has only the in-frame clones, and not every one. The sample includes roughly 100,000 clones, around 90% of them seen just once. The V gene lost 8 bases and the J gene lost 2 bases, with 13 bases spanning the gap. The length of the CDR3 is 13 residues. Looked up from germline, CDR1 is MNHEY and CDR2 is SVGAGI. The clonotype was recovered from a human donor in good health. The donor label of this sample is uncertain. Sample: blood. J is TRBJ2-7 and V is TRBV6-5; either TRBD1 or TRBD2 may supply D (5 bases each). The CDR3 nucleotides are TGTGCCAGCGAGGACGGGGCCCCCTACGAGCAGTACTTC. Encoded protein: CASEDGAPYEQYF.